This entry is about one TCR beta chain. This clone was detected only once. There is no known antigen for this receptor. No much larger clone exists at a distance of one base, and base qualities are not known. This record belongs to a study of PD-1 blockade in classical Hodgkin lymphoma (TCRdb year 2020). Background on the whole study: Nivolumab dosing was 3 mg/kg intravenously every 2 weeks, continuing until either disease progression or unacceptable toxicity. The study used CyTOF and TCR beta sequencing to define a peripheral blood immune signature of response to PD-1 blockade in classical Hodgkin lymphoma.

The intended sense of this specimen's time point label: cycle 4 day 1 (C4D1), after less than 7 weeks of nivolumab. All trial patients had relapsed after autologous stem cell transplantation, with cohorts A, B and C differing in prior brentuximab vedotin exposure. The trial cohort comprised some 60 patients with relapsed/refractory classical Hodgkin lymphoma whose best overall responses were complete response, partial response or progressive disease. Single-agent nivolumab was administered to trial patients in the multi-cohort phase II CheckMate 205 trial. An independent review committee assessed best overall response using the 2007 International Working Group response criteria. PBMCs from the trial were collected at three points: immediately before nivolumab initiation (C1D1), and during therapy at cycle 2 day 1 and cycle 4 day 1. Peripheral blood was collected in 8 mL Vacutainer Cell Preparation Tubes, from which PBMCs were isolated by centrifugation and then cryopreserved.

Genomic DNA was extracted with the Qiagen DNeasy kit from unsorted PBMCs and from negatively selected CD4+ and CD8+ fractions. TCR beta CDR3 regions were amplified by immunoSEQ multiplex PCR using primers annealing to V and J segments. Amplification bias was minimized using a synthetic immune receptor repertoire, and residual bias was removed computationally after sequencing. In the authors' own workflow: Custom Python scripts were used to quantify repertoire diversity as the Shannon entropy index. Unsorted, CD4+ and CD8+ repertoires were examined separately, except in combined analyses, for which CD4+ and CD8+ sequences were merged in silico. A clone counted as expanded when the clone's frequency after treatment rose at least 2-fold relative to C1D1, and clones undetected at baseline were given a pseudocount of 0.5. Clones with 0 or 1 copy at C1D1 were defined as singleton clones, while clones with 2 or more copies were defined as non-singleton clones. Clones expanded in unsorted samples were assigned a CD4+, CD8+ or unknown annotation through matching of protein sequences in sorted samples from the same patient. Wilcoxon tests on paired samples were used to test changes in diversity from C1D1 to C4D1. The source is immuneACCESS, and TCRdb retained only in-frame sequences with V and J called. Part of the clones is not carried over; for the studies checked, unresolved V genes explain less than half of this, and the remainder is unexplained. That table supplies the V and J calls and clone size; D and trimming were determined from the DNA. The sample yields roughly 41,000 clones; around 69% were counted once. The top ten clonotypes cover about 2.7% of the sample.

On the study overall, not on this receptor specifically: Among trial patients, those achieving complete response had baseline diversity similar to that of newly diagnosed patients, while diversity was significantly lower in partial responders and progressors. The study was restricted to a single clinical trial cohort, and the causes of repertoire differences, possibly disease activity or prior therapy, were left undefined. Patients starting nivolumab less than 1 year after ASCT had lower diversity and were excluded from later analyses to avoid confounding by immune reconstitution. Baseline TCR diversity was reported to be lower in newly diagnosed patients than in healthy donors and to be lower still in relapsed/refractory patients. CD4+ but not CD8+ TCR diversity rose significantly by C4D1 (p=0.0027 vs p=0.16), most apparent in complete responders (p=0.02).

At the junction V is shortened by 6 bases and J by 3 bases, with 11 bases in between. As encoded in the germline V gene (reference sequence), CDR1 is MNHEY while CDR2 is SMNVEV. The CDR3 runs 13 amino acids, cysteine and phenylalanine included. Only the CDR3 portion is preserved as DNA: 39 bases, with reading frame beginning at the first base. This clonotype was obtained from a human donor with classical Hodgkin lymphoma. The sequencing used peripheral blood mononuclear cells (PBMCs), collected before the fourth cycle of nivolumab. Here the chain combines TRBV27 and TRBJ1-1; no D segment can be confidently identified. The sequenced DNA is TGTGCCAGCAGGAACCGGGAGGACACTGAAGCTTTCTTT. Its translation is CASRNREDTEAFF.